Listed below are T cell receptor beta chains from one sample, sequenced in a study of blood T cell repertoires in COVID-19. The table came from immunoSEQ multiplex PCR; TCRdb's copy has only in-frame clones and leaves some out. The table lists approximately 210,000 clones, 87% of them singletons. Sequenced material: peripheral blood. These receptors came from a man in his forties with active or convalescent COVID-19. CDR3s leave out the opening cysteine and the closing phenylalanine or tryptophan. The order of the fields is V gene, J gene, CDR3 length, CDR3 protein.

TRBV5-1	TRBJ1-4	11	ASSLNRNEKLF
TRBV25-1	TRBJ2-7	9	ASGGSYEQY
TRBV19	TRBJ2-7	11	ASSSGGSYEQY
TRBV9	TRBJ1-1	12	ASSPYPGFAEAF
TRBV30	TRBJ2-3	12	AWSASGYTDTQY
TRBV13	TRBJ2-7	10	ASSLEGYEQY
TRBV11-3	TRBJ2-7	12	ASSPRGAIHEQY
TRBV29-1	TRBJ2-1	9	SVQEYYEQF
TRBV30	TRBJ1-1	13	AWSPTGGPGTEAF
TRBV5-4	TRBJ1-4	13	ASSLETGREEKLF
TRBV7-2	TRBJ2-2	11	ASSGPGGGELF
TRBV5-1	TRBJ2-7	12	TSSPPGQGNEQY
TRBV7-9	TRBJ1-1	13	ASSWGQGVNTEAF
TRBV5-4	TRBJ1-2	13	ASSFGTGSGYGYT
TRBV18	TRBJ2-7	12	ASSPTGGTYEQY
TRBV5-8	TRBJ2-3	13	ASSLYIASTDTQY
TRBV5-1	TRBJ1-4	12	ASSAGRYNEKLF
TRBV21-1	TRBJ2-4	16	ASIKTDRDESAKNIQY
TRBV27	TRBJ2-7	13	ASRGTSGSSYEQY